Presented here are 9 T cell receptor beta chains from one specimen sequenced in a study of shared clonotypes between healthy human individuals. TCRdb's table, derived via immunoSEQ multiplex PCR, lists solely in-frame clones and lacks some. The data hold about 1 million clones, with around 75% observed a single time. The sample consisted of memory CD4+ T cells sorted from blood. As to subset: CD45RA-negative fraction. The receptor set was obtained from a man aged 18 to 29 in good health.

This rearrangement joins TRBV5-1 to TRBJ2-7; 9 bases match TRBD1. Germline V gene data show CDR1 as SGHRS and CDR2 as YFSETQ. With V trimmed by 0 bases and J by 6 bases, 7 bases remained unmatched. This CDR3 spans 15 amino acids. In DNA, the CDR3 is TGCGCCAGCAGCTTGGGATACGGGACAGGGAGCGAGCAGTACTTC. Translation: CASSLGYGTGSEQYF.

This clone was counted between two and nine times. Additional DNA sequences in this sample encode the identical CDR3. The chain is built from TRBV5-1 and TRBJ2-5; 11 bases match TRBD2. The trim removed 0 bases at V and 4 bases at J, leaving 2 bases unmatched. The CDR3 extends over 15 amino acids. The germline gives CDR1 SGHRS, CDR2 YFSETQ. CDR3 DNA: TGCGCCAGCAGCTTGGCTGGGACTAGCGGAGAGACCCAGTACTTC. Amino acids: CASSLAGTSGETQYF.

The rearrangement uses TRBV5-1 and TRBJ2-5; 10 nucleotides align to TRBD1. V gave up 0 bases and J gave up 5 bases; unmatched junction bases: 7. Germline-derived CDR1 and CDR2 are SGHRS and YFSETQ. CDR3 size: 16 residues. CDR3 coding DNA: TGCGCCAGCAGCTTGGAGGGGACAGGGGCTGGTGAGACCCAGTACTTC. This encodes CASSLEGTGAGETQYF.

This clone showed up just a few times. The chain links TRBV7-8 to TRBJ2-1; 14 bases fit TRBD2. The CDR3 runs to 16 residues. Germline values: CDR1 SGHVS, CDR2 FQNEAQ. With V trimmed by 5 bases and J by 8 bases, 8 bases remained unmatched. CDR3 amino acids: CASSLRLAGGPDEQFF. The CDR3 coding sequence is TGTGCCAGCAGCCTACGACTAGCGGGGGGGCCGGATGAGCAGTTCTTC.

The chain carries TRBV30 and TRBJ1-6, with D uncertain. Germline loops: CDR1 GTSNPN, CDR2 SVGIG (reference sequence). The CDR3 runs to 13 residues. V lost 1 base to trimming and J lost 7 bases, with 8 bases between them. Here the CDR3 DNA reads TGTGCCTGGAGTGGGTCGGGAAATTCACCCCTCCACTTT. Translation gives CAWSGSGNSPLHF.

CDR3 region: CASSQGLVGETQYF. CDR3 DNA: TGTGCCAGCAGCCAAGGGCTAGTAGGGGAGACCCAGTACTTC. V gene TRBV9 combines with J gene TRBJ2-5; D is undetermined. This CDR3 has 14 residues. The V end lost 4 bases, the J end lost 5 bases, and 15 bases lay between the germline ends. CDR1 SGDLS and CDR2 YYNGEE come from the germline V gene.

CDR3 region: CASSRRDRNNEQFF. CDR3 nucleotides: TGTGCCAGCAGCCGCCGGGACAGGAACAATGAGCAGTTCTTC. The chain uses TRBV7-8 and TRBJ2-1; TRBD1 matches at 8 bases. Germline values: CDR1 SGHVS, CDR2 FQNEAQ. The CDR3 has 14 amino acids. The V gene end was trimmed by 5 bases and the J gene end by 5 bases; junction bases not matched to a gene: 5.

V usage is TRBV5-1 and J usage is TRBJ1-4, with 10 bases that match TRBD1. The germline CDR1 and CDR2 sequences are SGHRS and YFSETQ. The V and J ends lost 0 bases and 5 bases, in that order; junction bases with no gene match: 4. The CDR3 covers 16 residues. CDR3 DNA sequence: TGCGCCAGCAGCTTGGTCCCGGGACAGGGGAATGAAAAACTGTTTTTT. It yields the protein CASSLVPGQGNEKLFF.

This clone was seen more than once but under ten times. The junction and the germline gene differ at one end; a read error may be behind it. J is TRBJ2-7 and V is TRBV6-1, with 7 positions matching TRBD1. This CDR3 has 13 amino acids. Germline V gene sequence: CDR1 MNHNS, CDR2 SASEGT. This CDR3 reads CASSMTGIIPHDF. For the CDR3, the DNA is TGTGCCAGCAGCATGACAGGGATAATTCCTCATGACTTC.